These T cell receptor beta chains were read from a single sample in a study of blood T cell repertoires in COVID-19. Some clones are missing from TCRdb's copy, which holds only in-frame ones; the method was immunoSEQ multiplex PCR. The top ten clones hold 20% to 25% of a sample with about 40,000 clones, roughly 90% of them seen once. The specimen sequenced was peripheral blood. The receptor set was obtained from a man in his forties or fifties with active COVID-19. The CDR3 runs from the conserved cysteine through the conserved F or W. The order of the fields is clone size, V gene, J gene, D gene, CDR3 DNA, CDR3 protein. A D gene is named only where the DNA matches it firmly. Not every row has a clone size; where given, it reads once, few, many or a size class.

>few|TRBV29-1|TRBJ1-5|-
TGCAGCGTTAGCTTTCGGGGAGAGTATAGCAATCAGCCCCAGCATTTT
CSVSFRGEYSNQPQHF
>once|TRBV28|TRBJ2-4|-
TGTGCCAGCAGTTTATCCAAACAGACTCAGTACTTC
CASSLSKQTQYF
>-|TRBV6-5|TRBJ1-4|-
TGTGCCAGCAGGCCCACAGCCGTCTCTATAGGGGGTCTGTTTTTT
CASRPTAVSIGGLFF
>-|TRBV9|TRBJ1-5|TRBD1
TGTGCCAGCAGCGTAGGGACAGGATTCTCCAGTCAGCCCCAGCATTTT
CASSVGTGFSSQPQHF
>-|TRBV19|TRBJ1-1|-
TGTGCCAGTAGCATTAATGAGGTTGGTGAAGCTTTCTTT
CASSINEVGEAFF
>-|TRBV11-3|TRBJ2-1|TRBD2
TGTGCCAGCAGTATTAGCGGGACTTACAATGAGCAGTTCTTC
CASSISGTYNEQFF
>-|TRBV28|TRBJ2-7|TRBD1
TGTGCCAGCAGTTTATGGGGGGGGACAGGGAGTTACGAGCAGTACTTC
CASSLWGGTGSYEQYF
>-|TRBV3-1/TRBV3-2|TRBJ2-2|-
TGTGCCAGCAGCCAAGATCTCGGGGAGCTGTTTTTT
CASSQDLGELFF
>-|TRBV18|TRBJ2-7|TRBD1
TGTGCCAGCTCACCGAGACAGGGGATCACCCCCGAGCAGTACTTC
CASSPRQGITPEQYF
>-|TRBV19|TRBJ2-2|-
TGTGCCAGTAGCACTCATGCCCAGTTAGGGGCCGGGGAGCTGTTTTTT
CASSTHAQLGAGELFF
>-|TRBV10-1|TRBJ2-1|TRBD2
TGCGCCAGCAGTGAAACTACAGCGGGAGGGATGAGTGAGCAGTTCTTC
CASSETTAGGMSEQFF
>-|TRBV4-1|TRBJ2-1|-
TGCGCCAGCAGCCAAGTGGGGGCCTTGTGGGTCGCCTACAATGAGCAGTTCTTC
CASSQVGALWVAYNEQFF
>-|TRBV4-1|TRBJ2-7|TRBD2
TGCGCCAGCAGCCAAGTGTCTAGCGGGTCCTACGAGCAGTACTTC
CASSQVSSGSYEQYF
>-|TRBV6-5|TRBJ2-1|TRBD2
TGTGCCAGCGGGACGGGACTAGCGGGAGTTCATGAGCAGTTCTTC
CASGTGLAGVHEQFF
>-|TRBV15|TRBJ2-1|TRBD2
TGTGCCACCAGGGTTAGCGGGAGGAATGAGCAGTTCTTC
CATRVSGRNEQFF
>-|TRBV7-2|TRBJ2-1|-
TGTGCCTGGGGGGGGCACTCCTACAATGAGCAGTTCTTC
CAWGGHSYNEQFF
>-|TRBV28|TRBJ2-3|TRBD2
TGTGCCAGCAGTAAGACTAGCGGGAGTCGATATACGCAGTATTTT
CASSKTSGSRYTQYF
>-|TRBV7-8|TRBJ2-1|-
TGTGCCAGCAGCTTAGCAAGGTGGGAGCAGCACAATGAGCAGTTCTTC
CASSLARWEQHNEQFF
>few|TRBV28|TRBJ2-2|-
TGTGCCAGCAGTTTAGGCCTGAACACCGGGGAGCTGTTTTTT
CASSLGLNTGELFF
>-|TRBV19|TRBJ2-2|TRBD1
TGTGCCAGTAGTACCCTGGGACAGGGGTTCCCCGGGGAGCTGTTTTTT
CASSTLGQGFPGELFF
>few|TRBV5-4|TRBJ2-2|TRBD1
TGTGCCAGCAGCATACAGGGGATCGGGGAGCTGTTTTTT
CASSIQGIGELFF
>-|TRBV4-2|TRBJ1-1|-
TGTGCCAGCAGCCACCTCCGGGACACAATACGGGGAGCTTTCTTT
CASSHLRDTIRGAFF
>-|TRBV19|TRBJ1-5|-
TGTGCCAGTAGTGATTCGCCAGGACTTCAGCCCCAGCATTTT
CASSDSPGLQPQHF
>-|TRBV6-2/TRBV6-3|TRBJ1-5|-
TGTGCCAGCAGTTACTCTATTGGGGCTCAGCCCCAGCATTTT
CASSYSIGAQPQHF
>-|TRBV30|TRBJ1-5|-
TGTGCCTGGGGGGCACACCAGCCCCAGCATTTT
CAWGAHQPQHF
>-|TRBV4-2|TRBJ2-7|-
TGTGCCAGCAGCCAAACCGGGTCAGTTTTTCAGTACTTC
CASSQTGSVFQYF
>hyperexpanded|TRBV27|TRBJ2-7|-
TGTGCCAGCAGTTTGGCCGGGATAAACGAGCAGTACTTC
CASSLAGINEQYF
>-|TRBV24-1|TRBJ2-1|-
TGTGCCACCAGTGATTTGCAGGGCGGTAAGGGGCAGTTCTTC
CATSDLQGGKGQFF
>-|TRBV28|TRBJ1-2|-
TGTGCCAGCAGTTTACCCAGGGGAGGCTACACCTTC
CASSLPRGGYTF
>-|TRBV9|TRBJ2-1|-
TGTGCCAGCAGCGTAGTTGGGGACTCAAATGAGCAGTTCTTC
CASSVVGDSNEQFF
>-|TRBV6-1|TRBJ2-1|-
TGTGCCAGCAGTGAACCTAGAAGCAACTCCTACAATGAGCAGTTCTTC
CASSEPRSNSYNEQFF
>-|TRBV5-6|TRBJ2-3|TRBD2
TGTGCCAGCAGCTTCCAGACTAGCGGGAAGACAGATACGCAGTATTTT
CASSFQTSGKTDTQYF